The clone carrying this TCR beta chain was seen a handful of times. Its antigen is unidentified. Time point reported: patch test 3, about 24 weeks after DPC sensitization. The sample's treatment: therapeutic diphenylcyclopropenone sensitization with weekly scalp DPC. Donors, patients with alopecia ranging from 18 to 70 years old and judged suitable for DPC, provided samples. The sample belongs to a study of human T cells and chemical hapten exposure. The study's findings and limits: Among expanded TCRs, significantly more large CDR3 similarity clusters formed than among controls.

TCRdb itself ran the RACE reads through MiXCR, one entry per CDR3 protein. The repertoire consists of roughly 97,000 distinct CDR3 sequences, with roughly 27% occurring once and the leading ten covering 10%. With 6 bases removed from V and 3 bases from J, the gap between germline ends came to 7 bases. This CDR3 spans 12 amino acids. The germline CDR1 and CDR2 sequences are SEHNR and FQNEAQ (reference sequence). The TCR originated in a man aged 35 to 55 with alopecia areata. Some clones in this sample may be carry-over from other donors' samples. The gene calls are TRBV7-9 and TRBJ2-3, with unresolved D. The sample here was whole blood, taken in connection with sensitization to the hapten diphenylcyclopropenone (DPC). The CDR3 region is CASRPTTDTQYF. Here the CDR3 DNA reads TGTGCCAGCAGACCGACGACAGATACGCAGTATTTT.